These 29 T cell receptor beta chains came from one sample sequenced in a study of post-analysis software for immune sequencing data. Broader study findings: About five TRBV segments, including TRBV5-6, TRBV5-1 and TRBV20-1, were more frequent in patients than controls.

Unique molecular identifiers featured in each of the TCR beta cDNA libraries. TCRdb recomputed calls from the PCR reads with MiXCR, one row per CDR3 protein. The data hold 600,000 to 700,000 distinct CDR3 sequences, with 55% to 60% observed a single time. Their antigen targets remain unknown. The sequenced material came from blood. The receptors here all came from a girl aged 2 to 10 with multiple sclerosis.

This chain joins TRBV15 and TRBJ2-5, with D unclear. Germline V gene lookup returns CDR1 LNHNV and CDR2 YYDKDF (reference sequence). The V end was cut by 2 bases, the J end by 7 bases, with 8 bases between. The CDR3 has 12 residues. CDR3 protein: CATSRWNGTQYF. The CDR3 DNA reads as TGTGCCACCAGCAGATGGAACGGGACCCAGTACTTC.

CDR3 loop: CASSQDRGHNEQFF. The CDR3 DNA is TGTGCCAGCAGCCAAGATCGGGGGCACAATGAGCAGTTCTTC. This chain joins TRBV4-2 and TRBJ2-1; D could derive from TRBD1 or TRBD2 (6 bases each). CDR3 length: 14 amino acids. V was cut by 0 bases and J by 5 bases, with 8 bases left in between. Germline CDR1 reads LGHNA; CDR2 reads YNFKEQ.

This chain connects TRBV29-1 to TRBJ1-1; 7 bases map to TRBD1. Trimming cost V 5 bases and J 5 bases; bases outside gene matches: 8. This CDR3 has 13 amino acids. Germline V gene lookup returns CDR1 SQVTM and CDR2 ANQGSEA. The chain's CDR3 is CSVPLRGRTEAFF. The CDR3 DNA is TGCAGCGTTCCGTTGAGGGGGCGAACTGAAGCTTTCTTT.

This chain links TRBV7-2 with TRBJ2-7; D tentatively fits TRBD1 or TRBD2 (5 bases each). CDR1 is SGHTA, CDR2 FQGNSA, per germline. The V end was cut by 3 bases, the J end by 3 bases, with 12 bases between. This CDR3 comprises 14 residues. CDR3 sequence reads: CASSFGALDYEQYF. The CDR3 DNA is TGTGCCAGCAGCTTCGGGGCTCTCGACTACGAGCAGTACTTC.

This clonotype was observed a few times. The J gene is TRBJ1-1, the V gene TRBV3-1; no reliable D call. Trimming stripped 4 bases from V and 4 bases from J, with 13 bases between. This CDR3 comprises 14 residues. The germline V gene has CDR1 LGHDT and CDR2 YNNKEL (reference sequence). CDR3 nucleotide sequence: TGTGCCAGCAGCCCAGGCCAGCGCATCACTGAAGCTTTCTTT. Its protein product is CASSPGQRITEAFF.

The V gene is TRBV24-1, the J gene TRBJ2-1; 8 positions match TRBD1. Germline loops: CDR1 KGHDR, CDR2 SFDVKD. The V gene end was trimmed by 5 bases and the J gene end by 2 bases; junction bases not matched to a gene: 4. The CDR3 consists of 15 residues. The CDR3 region is CATSGRQGTYNEQFF. The CDR3 region has the DNA TGTGCCACCAGTGGCCGACAGGGGACCTACAATGAGCAGTTCTTC.

This clonotype was recorded once. The V and J genes are TRBV9 and TRBJ2-5; possible D gene TRBD1, 6 bases. Trimming removed 5 bases at V and 4 bases at J, with 12 bases between. Germline-derived CDR1 and CDR2 are SGDLS and YYNGEE. The CDR3 has 13 amino acids. The DNA of the CDR3 is TGTGCCAGCAGGGGGGCTCCGGGAGAGACCCAGTACTTC. Protein: CASRGAPGETQYF.

This clonotype was picked up a small number of times. The V gene is TRBV12-3 or TRBV12-4, the J gene TRBJ1-1; TRBD1 might be the D (5 bases). The CDR3 extends over 15 amino acids. Between the trimmed V and J ends, which lost 4 bases and 5 bases, there was a span of 17 bases. Here the CDR3 reads CASSWAMGGGTEAFF. The DNA for the CDR3 is TGTGCCAGCAGTTGGGCGATGGGGGGAGGGACTGAAGCTTTCTTT.

This chain joins TRBV6-5 and TRBJ2-5, with a tentative D call TRBD1 (5 bases). The CDR3 spans 14 residues. The V gene lost 4 bases and the J gene lost 4 bases, with 13 bases spanning the gap. The germline gives CDR1 MNHEY, CDR2 SVGAGI. The CDR3 DNA is TGTGCCAGCAGTTTACAGGTGAAGGGAGAGACCCAGTACTTC. Protein sequence: CASSLQVKGETQYF.

The rearrangement uses TRBV2 and TRBJ2-5, with 14 bases that match TRBD2. This CDR3 is built from 14 residues. V trimming: 6 bases; J trimming: 11 bases; junction bases outside the gene matches: 8. From germline, CDR1 is SNHLY and CDR2 FYNNEI. The CDR3 bases are TGTGCCAGCAGGGGGACTAGCGGGAGCGGAGAGCAGTACTTC. Its protein is CASRGTSGSGEQYF.

The CDR3 region is CASSGGQFQETQYF. The DNA of the CDR3 is TGTGCCAGCAGCGGGGGACAGTTCCAAGAGACCCAGTACTTC. This chain joins TRBV13 and TRBJ2-5; TRBD1 aligns across 7 bases. Looked up from germline, CDR1 is PRHDT and CDR2 is FYEKMQ (reference sequence). CDR3 length: 14 amino acids. The junction had 4 bases not matched to a gene; V was cut back by 5 bases and J by 1 base.

The chain has TRBV19 and TRBJ1-2; D possibly corresponds to TRBD1 (6 bases). The length of the CDR3 is 15 residues. The germline V gene has CDR1 LNHDA and CDR2 SQIVND (reference sequence). V was trimmed by 11 bases and J by 9 bases, leaving 28 bases between them. The CDR3 here is CASQSSAGVTNSYTF. In DNA form, the CDR3 reads TGTGCCTCGCAATCCAGTGCAGGGGTAACTAATAGCTACACCTTC.

This clonotype has just a few counts. V is TRBV29-1 and J is TRBJ2-7, with 11 positions matching TRBD1. The CDR3 contains 15 residues. V was clipped by 6 bases and J by 3 bases; unmatched bases: 10. CDR1 and CDR2 from the germline V gene are SQVTM and ANQGSEA. As DNA, the CDR3 is TGCAGCGTCCGCCGGGGGACAGGGGGTGGCTACGAGCAGTACTTC. Protein product: CSVRRGTGGGYEQYF.

This chain connects TRBV20-1 to TRBJ2-1, with D possibly matching TRBD2 (6 bases). Germline V gene sequence: CDR1 DFQATT, CDR2 SNEGSKA (reference sequence). The CDR3 loop spans 15 amino acids. V was pared by 5 bases and J by 4 bases, with 18 bases between. CDR3 DNA: TGCAGTGCTGACGGGGGTATGCGGGGATACAATGAGCAGTTCTTC. Translating it yields CSADGGMRGYNEQFF.

This chain joins TRBV4-1 and TRBJ1-1; D might be TRBD1 (6 bases). Germline assignment: CDR1 MGHRA and CDR2 YSYEKL. The CDR3 is 16 amino acids. The germline V and J ends were trimmed by 0 bases and 0 bases, with 11 bases remaining between them. CDR3 loop: CASSQDGGSLNTEAFF. Here the CDR3 DNA reads TGCGCCAGCAGCCAAGATGGGGGCAGCTTGAACACTGAAGCTTTCTTT.

This clonotype appeared a few times. V and J are TRBV3-1 and TRBJ2-3; tentatively, D is TRBD2 (6 bases). Germline lookup yields CDR1 LGHDT and CDR2 YNNKEL (reference sequence). Trimming shortened V by 4 bases and J by 1 base, and 12 bases separated the two germline ends. The CDR3 loop spans 15 amino acids. The CDR3 reads CASSRWREGTDTQYF. The CDR3 DNA is TGTGCCAGCAGCCGGTGGCGGGAAGGCACAGATACGCAGTATTTT.

This clonotype was seen only a few times. This sequence joins TRBV20-1 and TRBJ2-5; no definite D call. Trimming pared 0 bases from V and 4 bases from J, leaving 9 bases between. This CDR3 has 13 amino acids. In germline, CDR1 is DFQATT, CDR2 SNEGSKA (reference sequence). The CDR3 here is CSARDLIGETQYF. In nucleotides, the CDR3 is TGCAGTGCTAGAGATCTCATTGGAGAGACCCAGTACTTC.

This clonotype was counted a few times. A single base separates this from a much larger clone, so it may be a read error. The V call is TRBV20-1, the J call TRBJ2-1; TRBD2 matches 10 bases. CDR1 is DFQATT and CDR2 is SNEGSKA in the germline V gene (reference sequence). The CDR3 spans 14 residues. The V segment lost 5 bases and the J segment 7 bases; nucleotides outside the gene matches: 8. The CDR3 is CSASRAGGWNEQFF. DNA for the CDR3: TGCAGTGCTTCCCGAGCGGGAGGGTGGAATGAGCAGTTCTTC.

The V gene is TRBV19, the J gene TRBJ1-1, with D maybe TRBD1 (6 bases). CDR3 length equals 15 residues. V shed 5 bases and J shed 1 base, with 14 bases lying between them. The germline V gene encodes CDR1 LNHDA and CDR2 SQIVND (reference sequence). The CDR3 DNA sequence: TGTGCCAGTAGTGCAATCGGACAGCAGAACACTGAAGCTTTCTTT. It is translated as CASSAIGQQNTEAFF.

This clonotype was picked up a small number of times. This chain uses TRBV12-3 or TRBV12-4 with TRBJ2-1, with 11 positions matching TRBD2. With 6 bases clipped from V and 8 bases from J, the junction kept 9 bases outside the gene matches. This CDR3 has 15 residues. CDR3 DNA sequence: TGTGCCAGCAGGGAGATAGCGGGGGGGCCCCATGAGCAGTTCTTC. Protein product: CASREIAGGPHEQFF.

This chain links TRBV9 with TRBJ2-1; 9 nucleotides line up with TRBD1. CDR3 length: 18 amino acids. V shed 3 bases and J 6 bases; nucleotides not matched to a gene: 16. Germline V gene sequence: CDR1 SGDLS, CDR2 YYNGEE. The CDR3 sequence is CASSAVPLGQGRGNEQFF. CDR3 coding DNA: TGTGCCAGCAGCGCCGTCCCCCTGGGACAGGGAAGGGGCAATGAGCAGTTCTTC. The full variable domain, rest sourced from reference TRBV9 and TRBJ2-1, is DSGVTQTPKHLITATGQRVTLRCSPRSGDLSVYWYQQSLDQGLQFLIQYYNGEERAKGNILERFSAQQFPDLHSELNLSSLELGDSALYFCASSAVPLGQGRGNEQFFGPGTRLTVL.

This rearrangement joins TRBV29-1 to TRBJ1-3; D remains unclear. Trimming removed 6 bases from V and 0 bases from J, with 3 bases in between. Germline CDR1 is SQVTM and CDR2 is ANQGSEA. This CDR3 comprises 11 residues. This CDR3 reads CSVLSGNTIYF. Here the CDR3 DNA reads TGCAGCGTCCTCTCTGGAAACACCATATATTTT. Combining the CDR3 with reference TRBV29-1 and TRBJ1-3 gives the whole variable domain SAVISQKPSRDICQRGTSLTIQCQVDSQVTMMFWYRQQPGQSLTLIATANQGSEATYESGFVIDKFPISRPNLTFSTLTVSNMSPEDSSIYLCSVLSGNTIYFGEGSWLTVV.

The chain carries TRBV12-3 or TRBV12-4 and TRBJ2-1, with 10 bases matching TRBD1. J gave up 5 bases and V 6 bases, and 7 bases lay outside the gene matches. This CDR3 region has 15 residues. The CDR3 nucleotides are TGTGCCAGCAGCTCCGGGACAGGGGTAGACAATGAGCAGTTCTTC. Protein sequence: CASSSGTGVDNEQFF.

This chain links TRBV6-4 with TRBJ2-1; the match to TRBD1 covers 10 bases. Germline values: CDR1 MRHNA, CDR2 SNTAGT. The CDR3 length is 14 residues. Trimming at V came to 5 bases and at J to 9 bases, leaving 7 bases not matched to a gene. CDR3 in DNA: TGTGCCAGCAGTCGACAGGGGGCACTAGGTGAGCAGTTCTTC. Translated, it gives CASSRQGALGEQFF.

The chain uses TRBV7-9 and TRBJ2-7; D is unresolved. V gave up 0 bases and J gave up 4 bases, with 7 bases separating them. This CDR3 contains 13 residues. The V gene's germline CDR1 is SEHNR and CDR2 FQNEAQ (reference sequence). The chain's CDR3 is CASSLANPYEQYF. DNA for the CDR3: TGTGCCAGCAGCTTAGCGAATCCATACGAGCAGTACTTC.

CDR3 sequence: CASSANSGTVSYEQYF. The CDR3 nucleotides read TGCGCCAGCAGCGCCAATTCCGGGACAGTCTCCTACGAGCAGTACTTC. The rearrangement joins TRBV5-1 to TRBJ2-7, with 7 bases identical to TRBD1. This CDR3 has 16 amino acids. Germline V gene sequence: CDR1 SGHRS, CDR2 YFSETQ. Unmatched junction bases numbered 10, after V lost 4 bases and J lost 0 bases. The full variable domain, completed using reference TRBV5-1 and TRBJ2-7, is KAGVTQTPRYLIKTRGQQVTLSCSPISGHRSVSWYQQTPGQGLQFLFEYFSETQRNKGNFPGRFSGRQFSNSRSEMNVSTLELGDSALYLCASSANSGTVSYEQYFGPGTRLTVT.

The chain carries TRBV4-1 and TRBJ2-7; D is perhaps TRBD2 (6 bases). The CDR3 contains 18 residues. V was shortened by 0 bases and J by 4 bases, with 22 bases between the two germline ends. Germline CDR1 is MGHRA and CDR2 is YSYEKL. CDR3 region: CASSQDGGPNTYPYEQYF. DNA for the CDR3: TGCGCCAGCAGCCAAGACGGGGGACCAAATACTTATCCTTACGAGCAGTACTTC.

The CDR3 coding sequence is TGTGCCAGCAGTTTTTCTGGTGATGATGGCTACACCTTC. Translated: CASSFSGDDGYTF. This rearrangement joins TRBV12-3 or TRBV12-4 to TRBJ1-2; D not resolved. V lost 3 bases and J 6 bases, leaving 11 bases between the germline ends. This CDR3 has 13 residues.

The genes are TRBV29-1 and TRBJ1-2; D is perhaps TRBD1 (5 bases). Germline V gene data show CDR1 as SQVTM and CDR2 as ANQGSEA. The V gene lost 4 bases and the J gene lost 1 base, with 19 bases spanning the gap. The CDR3 length is 16 residues. The CDR3 DNA reads TGCAGCGTTGGAAGTAGAACGGGACCGCTTAACTATGGCTACACCTTC. Amino acids: CSVGSRTGPLNYGYTF.